Below are 29 T cell receptor beta chains sequenced from a single sample in a study of cytomegalovirus exposure and HLA in healthy donors. The PCR contained 60 Vbeta and 13 Jbeta primers. The protocol was immunoSEQ multiplex PCR, while the TCRdb copy is restricted to in-frame clones and leaves out a portion. This sample has fewer than 200,000 clones, with roughly two thirds found just once. The sequencing input was PBMCs. The receptor set was obtained from a woman aged 25 to 39 in good health and CMV-seronegative.

The rearrangement uses TRBV5-5 and TRBJ1-1; 7 bases align to TRBD1. Germline V lookup: CDR1 SGHKS, CDR2 YYEKEE (reference sequence). V trimming: 3 bases; J trimming: 8 bases; junction bases outside the gene matches: 4. The length of the CDR3 is 12 residues. DNA for the CDR3: TGTGCCAGCAGCTCGGCGACAGGGGAAGCTTTCTTT. It codes for CASSSATGEAFF.

V gene TRBV19 combines with J gene TRBJ2-1; 9 nucleotides match TRBD1. CDR3 length: 17 amino acids. V trimming: 5 bases; J trimming: 0 bases; junction bases outside the gene matches: 8. Germline V gene data show CDR1 as LNHDA and CDR2 as SQIVND (reference sequence). The CDR3 DNA sequence: TGTGCCAGTAGTCCAAGTTCGGGACAGGGCTCCTACAATGAGCAGTTCTTC. This gives the protein CASSPSSGQGSYNEQFF.

V usage is TRBV6-1 and J usage is TRBJ2-2, with D maybe TRBD1 (6 bases). Per germline, CDR1 MNHNS and CDR2 SASEGT. The CDR3 covers 14 residues. V dropped 5 bases and J dropped 0 bases, with 7 bases sitting between them. Here the CDR3 DNA reads TGTGCCAGCAGTAGACAGGCGAACACCGGGGAGCTGTTTTTT. Translation: CASSRQANTGELFF.

This clone was counted a single time. The chain links TRBV7-9 to TRBJ2-7, with 10 bases aligning to TRBD2. Germline V gene lookup returns CDR1 SEHNR and CDR2 FQNEAQ (reference sequence). The CDR3 runs 15 residues. Germline trimming cut 5 bases from V and 6 bases from J; bases unmatched to any gene: 10. The CDR3 DNA reads TGTGCCAGCAGCCCGTCTAGCGGGAGTTCGGGCGAGCAGTACTTC. Translating it yields CASSPSSGSSGEQYF.

The V gene is TRBV2, the J gene TRBJ2-5; the match to TRBD1 covers 8 bases. The better agreement between TRBJ2-7 and the DNA end casts doubt on the J call. Per germline, CDR1 SNHLY and CDR2 FYNNEI. The CDR3 is 13 amino acids. Here the CDR3 reads CASRLTGAYEQYF. The CDR3 nucleotides are TGTGCCAGCCGGCTGACAGGGGCCTACGAGCAGTACTTC.

V is TRBV7-2 and J is TRBJ2-5, with D maybe TRBD2 (6 bases). Deletions cut 5 bases from V and 0 bases from J, with 10 bases between. Germline CDR1 reads SGHTA; CDR2 reads FQGNSA. CDR3 size: 14 residues. The CDR3 loop is CASSSGRNQETQYF. The CDR3 DNA reads as TGTGCCAGCAGCAGCGGGCGGAACCAAGAGACCCAGTACTTC.

The rearrangement joins TRBV4-1 to TRBJ1-1, with 9 bases fitting TRBD1. V dropped 0 bases and J dropped 3; count of bases not matched to a gene: 14. The CDR3 has 19 amino acids. Per the germline V gene, CDR1 is MGHRA and CDR2 is YSYEKL. The CDR3 DNA reads as TGCGCCAGCAGCCAAGATCCGAGCGGGGGACAGGGAATCTACACTGAAGCTTTCTTT. Encoded protein: CASSQDPSGGQGIYTEAFF.

The CDR3 nucleotides are TGTGCCAGCAGCTTGGGACTAGAGGGATATAATGAGCAGTTCTTC. As protein: CASSLGLEGYNEQFF. This chain joins TRBV13 and TRBJ2-1, with 8 nucleotides matching TRBD2. This CDR3 has 15 residues. V trimming: 3 bases; J trimming: 7 bases; junction bases outside the gene matches: 8. Germline CDR1 is PRHDT and CDR2 is FYEKMQ (reference sequence).

The chain has TRBV5-4 and TRBJ2-5; 10 bases line up with TRBD1. In germline, CDR1 is SGHNT, CDR2 YYREEE (reference sequence). This CDR3 spans 15 amino acids. J lost 2 bases, V lost 0 bases, and 1 base had no gene match. CDR3 coding DNA: TGTGCCAGCAGCTTGGGACAGGGGGCACAAGAGACCCAGTACTTC. Its protein is CASSLGQGAQETQYF.

The genes are TRBV6-6 and TRBJ1-6, with unresolved D. V dropped 4 bases and J dropped 7 bases, with 8 bases sitting between them. Germline CDR1 is MNHNY and CDR2 is SVGAGI (reference sequence). CDR3 size: 13 residues. The CDR3 coding sequence is TGTGCCAGCAGTTTCAATCGGAATTCACCCCTCCACTTT. The encoded protein is CASSFNRNSPLHF.

This clone has a handful of counts. This chain joins TRBV6-5 and TRBJ1-5; TRBD1 matches 8 bases. This CDR3 is built from 14 residues. The V segment lost 8 bases and the J segment 5 bases; nucleotides outside the gene matches: 8. Germline V lookup: CDR1 MNHEY, CDR2 SVGAGI. The CDR3 DNA reads TGTGCCAGCTCGGACAGGGATCAATATCAGCCCCAGCATTTT. Translated: CASSDRDQYQPQHF.

The CDR3 protein is CASSLQGFDGELFF. The CDR3 DNA reads TGTGCCAGCAGCTTACAGGGGTTCGACGGGGAGCTGTTTTTT. V is TRBV2 and J is TRBJ2-2; 7 nucleotides match TRBD1. The germline V gene encodes CDR1 SNHLY and CDR2 FYNNEI. J gave up 7 bases and V 6 bases, and 8 bases lay outside the gene matches. This CDR3 region has 14 residues.

The chain joins TRBV28 to TRBJ1-1; 7 nucleotides align to TRBD1. V lost 8 bases to trimming and J lost 4 bases; unmatched junction nucleotides: 22. Germline values: CDR1 MDHEN, CDR2 SYDVKM. The CDR3 runs 18 residues. The CDR3 sequence is CASRTAGGARWGSTEAFF. DNA of the CDR3: TGTGCCAGCCGGACGGCAGGGGGAGCCCGCTGGGGTAGCACTGAAGCTTTCTTT.

This sequence joins TRBV5-1 and TRBJ1-4; D perhaps matches TRBD1 (6 bases). Trimming shortened V by 7 bases and J by 1 base, and 14 bases separated the two germline ends. The CDR3 runs 15 residues. Germline CDR1 is SGHRS and CDR2 is YFSETQ. DNA of the CDR3: TGCGCCAGCGCGAGTCAGGGGCGAACTAATGAAAAACTGTTTTTT. It encodes CASASQGRTNEKLFF. The whole variable domain, filled in from reference TRBV5-1 and TRBJ1-4, reads KAGVTQTPRYLIKTRGQQVTLSCSPISGHRSVSWYQQTPGQGLQFLFEYFSETQRNKGNFPGRFSGRQFSNSRSEMNVSTLELGDSALYLCASASQGRTNEKLFFGSGTQLSVL.

Concerning this clone itself: Other DNA sequences from this sample encode an identical CDR3 as well. The J gene is TRBJ1-1, the V gene TRBV6-1; the match to TRBD1 covers 9 bases. The CDR3 is made up of 14 amino acids. From germline, CDR1 is MNHNS and CDR2 SASEGT. V shed 7 bases, J shed 4 bases, and the junction held 7 bases outside the gene matches. The CDR3 DNA is TGTGCCAGCACCTTGGACAGGGGAGGCACTGAAGCTTTCTTT. Its protein product is CASTLDRGGTEAFF.

The chain combines TRBV25-1 with TRBJ1-1; 7 bases are a match to TRBD1. Germline V gene lookup returns CDR1 MGHDK and CDR2 SYGVNS. V dropped 7 bases and J dropped 0; count of bases not matched to a gene: 8. There are 15 residues in the CDR3. The CDR3 DNA reads TGTGCCAGCACCAACCGGGACAGCCTGAACACTGAAGCTTTCTTT. Protein product: CASTNRDSLNTEAFF.

The CDR3 is CASSSPSGSRNQPQHF. As DNA, the CDR3 is TGTGCCAGCAGCTCACCTTCAGGTTCCCGCAATCAGCCCCAGCATTTT. The V gene is TRBV7-2, the J gene TRBJ1-5, with no clear D. V was cut by 4 bases and J by 2 bases, with 15 bases left in between. The CDR3 sequence is 16 residues long. Germline V gives CDR1 SGHTA, CDR2 FQGNSA.

CDR3 in DNA: TGTGCCAGCAGCCCAAACGGGGGGAATGAGCAGTTCTTC. This gives the protein CASSPNGGNEQFF. The V gene is TRBV7-3, the J gene TRBJ2-1; 7 bases match TRBD2. The germline gives CDR1 SGHTA, CDR2 FQGTGA. This CDR3 comprises 13 residues. J lost 7 bases, V lost 5 bases, and 5 bases had no gene match.

A remark on this clone: The sample contains more than one DNA sequence encoding this CDR3. V gene TRBV9 combines with J gene TRBJ1-5, with D possibly being TRBD1 (5 bases). V was trimmed by 0 bases and J by 4 bases, leaving 8 bases between them. Per germline, CDR1 SGDLS and CDR2 YYNGEE. This CDR3 is 14 amino acids long. CDR3 in amino acids: CASSVGGGNQPQHF. DNA for the CDR3: TGTGCCAGCAGCGTAGGGGGCGGAAATCAGCCCCAGCATTTT. The entire variable domain, with the rest obtained from reference TRBV9 and TRBJ1-5, is as follows: DSGVTQTPKHLITATGQRVTLRCSPRSGDLSVYWYQQSLDQGLQFLIQYYNGEERAKGNILERFSAQQFPDLHSELNLSSLELGDSALYFCASSVGGGNQPQHFGDGTRLSIL.

This clone was counted a single time. The chain employs TRBV29-1 and TRBJ1-2; 9 positions match TRBD1. The junction had 6 bases not matched to a gene; V was cut back by 6 bases and J by 7 bases. CDR3 length equals 12 residues. Germline values: CDR1 SQVTM, CDR2 ANQGSEA. The CDR3 sequence: CSVRQGEVGYTF. CDR3 bases: TGCAGCGTCCGACAGGGGGAGGTTGGCTACACCTTC.

The V call is TRBV10-3, the J call TRBJ2-3; D possibly corresponds to TRBD2 (6 bases). V dropped 5 bases and J dropped 4 bases, with 19 bases sitting between them. Germline assignment: CDR1 ENHRY and CDR2 SYGVKD. CDR3 size: 16 residues. The CDR3 bases are TGTGCCATCAGTCCGAGGACTACTACGGGTTCAGATACGCAGTATTTT. As protein: CAISPRTTTGSDTQYF.

The chain combines TRBV7-9 with TRBJ1-2, with D possibly TRBD1 on 6 matching bases. V was clipped by 1 base and J by 3 bases, with 12 bases between them. The CDR3 covers 15 residues. Germline values: CDR1 SEHNR, CDR2 FQNEAQ (reference sequence). CDR3 region: CASSLEDRIHYGYTF. Here the CDR3 DNA reads TGTGCCAGCAGCTTAGAGGACAGAATCCACTATGGCTACACCTTC.

This chain links TRBV9 with TRBJ2-3; 14 bases line up with TRBD2. The V gene's germline CDR1 is SGDLS and CDR2 YYNGEE. The CDR3 runs to 15 residues. With 6 bases clipped from V and 3 bases from J, the junction kept 3 bases outside the gene matches. The CDR3 protein is CASTRTSGRTDTQYF. The CDR3 DNA reads TGTGCCAGCACCAGGACTAGCGGGAGGACAGATACGCAGTATTTT.

The chain has TRBV5-6 and TRBJ2-7; D unresolved. Germline assignment: CDR1 SGHDT and CDR2 YYEEEE. The CDR3 consists of 15 residues. V lost 4 bases to trimming and J lost 0 bases, with 14 bases between them. As DNA, the CDR3 is TGTGCCAGCAGCCCCCCAGGCCAGAGCTCCTACGAGCAGTACTTC. This codes for CASSPPGQSSYEQYF.

The chain links TRBV29-1 to TRBJ1-1; D is undetermined. The length of the CDR3 is 12 residues. Deletions cut 6 bases from V and 8 bases from J, with 16 bases between. Germline CDR1 reads SQVTM; CDR2 reads ANQGSEA. Written as DNA, the CDR3 is TGCAGCGTGACCAGAGACGGGAGGGAAGCTTTCTTT. Translating it yields CSVTRDGREAFF.

On this clone itself: A read error may account for a junction end that differs from germline. V is TRBV7-9 and J is TRBJ2-1; D is possibly TRBD2 (5 bases). This CDR3 is built from 13 residues. The germline CDR1 and CDR2 sequences are SEHNR and FQNEAQ (reference sequence). CDR3 coding DNA: TGTTCCAGCAGCTACTCCCTCGGGGTAGAGCAGTTCTTC. Residues: CSSSYSLGVEQFF.

V usage is TRBV5-1 and J usage is TRBJ2-1; 9 nucleotides match TRBD2. Unmatched junction bases numbered 4, after V lost 0 bases and J lost 6 bases. CDR3 length: 15 residues. The V gene's germline CDR1 is SGHRS and CDR2 YFSETQ. This CDR3 is CASSLDLAGFNEQFF. CDR3 DNA: TGCGCCAGCAGCTTGGACCTAGCGGGGTTCAATGAGCAGTTCTTC.

J is TRBJ2-7 and V is TRBV5-1; D gene uncertain. Between the trimmed V and J ends, which lost 4 bases and 0 bases, there was a span of 8 bases. CDR1 and CDR2 from the germline V gene are SGHRS and YFSETQ. There are 13 residues in the CDR3. CDR3 nucleotide sequence: TGCGCCAGCAGCGAACTATCCTCCTACGAGCAGTACTTC. This sequence encodes CASSELSSYEQYF.

J is TRBJ2-2 and V is TRBV7-3, with TRBD2 identical over 7 bases. Germline lookup yields CDR1 SGHTA and CDR2 FQGTGA. CDR3 length equals 15 residues. V dropped 5 bases and J dropped 8; count of bases not matched to a gene: 11. DNA for the CDR3: TGTGCCAGCAGCAATAGAGGCGGGGGTTCGGGGGAGCTGTTTTTT. Amino acids: CASSNRGGGSGELFF.